These T cell receptor beta chains were read from a single sample in a study of OX40 agonist ivuxolimab in advanced cancers. The data were produced by immunoSEQ multiplex PCR, yet TCRdb's version contains in-frame clones alone and is incomplete. The repertoire holds roughly 60,000 clones, with 65% to 90% as singletons. Sample: CD4+ or CD8+ T cells sorted from blood, taken in a trial of the OX40 agonist ivuxolimab. These receptors were obtained from an adult with an advanced solid tumor such as melanoma, head and neck, liver or kidney cancer. Each CDR3 is given with its conserved first and last residue. A D gene is named only where the DNA matches it firmly. Rows may omit the clone size; those that give it use once, few, many or a size class.

>TRBJ2-5|TRBV5-6|TRBD1|.
TGTGCCAGCAGCTGGCTTGCAGCAGGGGGCGGAGGGACCCAGTACTTC
CASSWLAAGGGGTQYF
>TRBJ1-5|TRBV6-1|.|.
TGTGCCAGCAAACAAACAATACCCCAGCATTTT
CASKQTIPQHF
>TRBJ2-7|TRBV14|.|.
TGTGCCAGCAGCCGCGGAAGCTGGGGAAAAAGGAACGAGCAGTACTTC
CASSRGSWGKRNEQYF
>TRBJ1-2|TRBV5-1|.|.
TGCGCCATCCTACCCCCGGTGGGGAATGGCTACACCTTC
CAILPPVGNGYTF
>TRBJ2-3|TRBV9|.|.
TGTGCCAGCAGCGTTCAAAGCGGGTCCCCAGATACGCAGTATTTT
CASSVQSGSPDTQYF
>TRBJ2-5|TRBV9|.|.
TGTGCCAGCAGCCCCAGGGGAGGTATGTCGCAAGAGACCCAGTACTTC
CASSPRGGMSQETQYF
>TRBJ2-1|TRBV18|TRBD2|.
TGTGCCAGCTCACCACCACTAGCGGGAGTCTACAATGAGCAGTTCTTC
CASSPPLAGVYNEQFF
>TRBJ1-4|TRBV6-5|.|.
TGTGCCAGCAGTTATGGTTCAGGGGTTAATGAAAAACTGTTTTTT
CASSYGSGVNEKLFF
>TRBJ1-2|TRBV5-6|.|.
TGTGCCAGCAGCTTGGGTTTCTATGGCTACACCTTC
CASSLGFYGYTF
>TRBJ1-5|TRBV30|.|.
TGTGCCTGGAGTAAGGAGGGGGGCAATCAGCCCCAGCATTTT
CAWSKEGGNQPQHF
>TRBJ2-5|TRBV6-1|.|.
TGTGCCAGCAGTGAATTCAAGAGAGGCTTAGACTTC
CASSEFKRGLDF
>TRBJ2-7|TRBV28|.|.
TGTGCCAGCAGTCCTCTACAGAACGAGCAGTACTTC
CASSPLQNEQYF
>TRBJ1-5|TRBV2|TRBD1|.
TGTGCCAGCAGTGAATCTACAGGGGGATATCAGCCCCAGCATTTT
CASSESTGGYQPQHF
>TRBJ1-2|TRBV5-1|TRBD1|.
TGCGCCAGCAGCTTGAGCGGTTCGGGACAGGGGCCTCTTGGCTACACCTTC
CASSLSGSGQGPLGYTF
>TRBJ1-3|TRBV10-2|.|.
TGCGCCGCAGCCACAGCTGGAAACACCATATATTTT
CAAATAGNTIYF
>TRBJ1-3|TRBV18|.|.
TGTGCCAGCTCACCAGGCCCAGGGCGTTCTGGAAACACCATATATTTT
CASSPGPGRSGNTIYF
>TRBJ1-1|TRBV7-9|.|.
TGTGCCAGCAGCTTATTAAGGGAGGGTGAAACTGAAGCTTTCTTT
CASSLLREGETEAFF
>TRBJ2-2|TRBV5-1|.|.
TGCGCCAGCAGCCGTTGGCCGAAGGGGAACGGGGAGCTGTTTTTT
CASSRWPKGNGELFF
>TRBJ2-3|TRBV5-4|TRBD2|.
TGTGCCAGCAGCCTAGGACTAGCGGGAGTCGGGGGCACAGATACGCAGTATTTT
CASSLGLAGVGGTDTQYF
>TRBJ2-1|TRBV20-1|.|once
TGCAGTGCTAGAGATAGTCCGGTGGAGTTCTTC
CSARDSPVEFF
>TRBJ2-1|TRBV7-3|TRBD2|.
TGTGCCAGCAGCTCCCGCACTAGCGGGAGTCTCTCCTACAATGAGCAGTTCTTC
CASSSRTSGSLSYNEQFF
>TRBJ2-2|TRBV19|TRBD1|.
TGTGCCAGTAGTACTAGCCAGGGGGCCGCCGGGGAGCTGTTTTTT
CASSTSQGAAGELFF
>TRBJ2-3|TRBV11-3|.|.
TGTGCCAGCAGCTTAGAGCGGGGTTTTGGAGATACGCAGTATTTT
CASSLERGFGDTQYF
>TRBJ2-2|TRBV4-2|.|.
TGTGCCAGCAGCCAAGATCGAGAGCTGTTTTTT
CASSQDRELFF
>TRBJ1-1|TRBV2|.|.
TGTGCCAGCAGTGTCAATTGGGGGGTTGCTTTCTTT
CASSVNWGVAFF
>TRBJ2-7|TRBV29-1|.|.
TGCAGCGTTGGGGGGGCCGACGAGCAGTACTTC
CSVGGADEQYF
>TRBJ2-1|TRBV7-2|TRBD2|.
TGTGCCAGCAGCCAGCGAGCGGGGGCATACAATGAGCAGTTCTTC
CASSQRAGAYNEQFF
>TRBJ1-2|TRBV6-5|TRBD1|.
TGTGCCAGTGGACAGGGGGCCTATGGCTACACCTTC
CASGQGAYGYTF
>TRBJ2-3|TRBV5-1|.|few
TGCGCCAGCAGCTCGGAGGGGGCGGATACGCAGTATTTT
CASSSEGADTQYF
>TRBJ2-3|TRBV10-3|.|.
TGTGCCATCAGGACTAGTTCAGATACGCAGTATTTT
CAIRTSSDTQYF
>TRBJ2-1|TRBV18|.|.
TGTGCCAGCTCACCATTTTCGAATGAGCAGTTCTTC
CASSPFSNEQFF
>TRBJ2-1|TRBV19|TRBD2|few
TGTGCCAGTAGCGGGACTAGCGGGAAGTACAATGAGCAGTTCTTC
CASSGTSGKYNEQFF
>TRBJ1-5|TRBV25-1|TRBD1|.
TGTGCCAGCAGTTGGACAGGGGACGATCAGCCCCAGCATTTT
CASSWTGDDQPQHF
>TRBJ1-3|TRBV15|.|.
TGTGCCACCAGCAGTGGAAACACCATATATTTT
CATSSGNTIYF
>TRBJ1-4|TRBV6-5|TRBD1|.
TGTGCCAGCAGCCGACAGGGCCTTAATGAAAAACTGTTTTTT
CASSRQGLNEKLFF
>TRBJ2-2|TRBV4-1|TRBD1|once
TGCGCCAGCAGCCTGCGGACAGGGACGAACACCGGGGAGCTGTTTTTT
CASSLRTGTNTGELFF
>TRBJ1-6|TRBV7-9|.|.
TGTGCCATCCCGGACAGCAATAATTCACCCCTCCACTTT
CAIPDSNNSPLHF
>TRBJ2-1|TRBV4-2|.|.
TGTGCCAGCAGCCAAGAGTCGGGTACCGACCTGAGCTCCTACAATGAGCAGTTCTTC
CASSQESGTDLSSYNEQFF
>TRBJ2-7|TRBV27|.|few
TGTGCCAGCAGTTTCGACGGACCTAGGTACGAGCAGTACTTC
CASSFDGPRYEQYF
>TRBJ2-3|TRBV5-6|TRBD1|.
TGTGCCAGCAGCACTACGGGACAGGGGGTTTGGGACACAGATACGCAGTATTTT
CASSTTGQGVWDTDTQYF
>TRBJ1-2|TRBV5-1|.|.
TGCGCCAGCAGGGTCCCGGGTTATGGCTACACTTTC
CASRVPGYGYTF
>TRBJ2-3|TRBV27|TRBD2|.
TGTGCCAGCAGTTTAGGGCTAGCGGGGCCAGATACGCAGTATTTT
CASSLGLAGPDTQYF
>TRBJ2-3|TRBV7-8|TRBD2|.
TGTGCCAGCAGCTTACCCCGAGGACTAGCGGGAGGGATGTTCACAGATACGCAGTATTTT
CASSLPRGLAGGMFTDTQYF
>TRBJ1-6|TRBV10-3|.|.
TGTGCCATCAGTGAGTCGATAGGGGCGAATAATTCACCCCTCCACTTT
CAISESIGANNSPLHF